This T cell receptor (beta chain) emerged from a study of cytomegalovirus exposure and HLA in healthy donors. This CDR3 is 19 amino acids long. Germline lookup yields CDR1 MNHNS and CDR2 SASEGT. J gave up 2 bases and V 2 bases, and 10 bases lay outside the gene matches. The PCR ran on 60 Vbeta and 13 Jbeta primers. Per the study methods: About 10 million of about 80 million unique TCR beta chains were shared, per a later count. Clones were read by immunoSEQ multiplex PCR, and TCRdb kept only the in-frame ones, dropping some. V, J and clone size were drawn from that table, and D and trimming were deduced from the DNA. The sample records 120,000 or so clones, 65% to 80% being singletons. The study's findings and limits: There was a cluster of highly shared sequence variants that was likely a sequencing artifact. Links to common viral pathogens appeared, in a later analysis, for several of the most significant clusters. When analyzed later, a missense DCLRE1C variant was found to be linked to TCR beta V- and J-gene trimming.

The sample holds a few counts of this clone. The antigen remains unidentified. This TCR was sampled from a man aged 25 to 40 in good health and CMV-seronegative. The chain combines TRBV6-1 with TRBJ2-7, with 15 bases lining up with TRBD2. The sequenced sample consisted of PBMCs. The CDR3 DNA reads as TGTGCCAGCAGTGAAATTAGGACTAGCGGGGGGGCCCATACCTACGAGCAGTACTTC. Translating it yields CASSEIRTSGGAHTYEQYF.